The T cell receptor beta chain described here comes from a study of CD8+ T cells in alopecia areata (dated by TCRdb to about 2018). With respect to the entire study: The treated patients took part in an open-label pilot trial in which moderate-to-severe alopecia areata was treated with oral tofacitinib at 5 to 10 mg twice daily. Scalp clonality was compared across normal scalp (n=4), patchy alopecia areata scalp (n=8), and alopecia totalis/universalis scalp (n=8). Tofacitinib was administered for 6 to 18 months, and 6 months of follow-up off drug were then conducted to assess delayed response and recurrence. On the human side, TCRbeta sequencing was run on scalp tissue and on sorted CD4+ and CD8+ peripheral blood T cells from healthy controls and from alopecia areata patients with either patchy or totalis/universalis disease. TCRbeta CDR3 regions were amplified by immunoSEQ multiplex PCR with 35 Vbeta forward and 13 Jbeta reverse primers. RNA was obtained with the PAXgene miRNA kit for fixed scalp, the miRNeasy kit for PBMCs, and the RNeasy kit for mouse skin. In both human patients and the C3H/HeJ mouse model, the study applied high-throughput TCRbeta sequencing to look at T cell clonal expansion in alopecia areata. Biopsies were taken from tofacitinib-treated patients at baseline and at 4 and 24 weeks of treatment, and a later scalp biopsy was taken in several of the tofacitinib-treated patients. For the treated patients, the SALT score, which quantifies what percentage of scalp surface area is affected, served as the measure of disease severity. On the study overall, not on this receptor specifically: With tofacitinib, both scalp clonality and the number of expanded CD8+ clones among the top 100 scalp clones went down significantly. Many expanded lesional clones were found to persist in scalp and blood during tofacitinib treatment, and relapse after treatment cessation may be partly explained by this persistence. TCR sequences shared between patients were less clear than in mice, possibly partly because of HLA diversity in the patient population. Unlike mouse skin, where gammadelta T cells dominate, normal human skin contains resident alphabeta T cells that get sequenced too, which complicates analysis of the scalp TCR repertoire. The treated cohort was small, with a single nonresponder, so links between baseline CD8+ expansion and response need larger studies. Lesional scalp, especially in alopecia totalis/universalis, showed higher clonality and more expanded CD8+ clones than normal scalp, suggesting antigenic drive.

From its cysteine to its phenylalanine, the CDR3 spans 13 amino acids. Only the CDR3 part of the read is kept: 39 bases, read in frame from the first base. Reading the germline V gene (reference sequence) gives CDR1 SEHNR and CDR2 FQNEAQ. V is cut by 4 bases and J by 1 base, and the space between the germline ends is 7 bases. The protocol used for the library was the immunoSEQ multiplex PCR assay. RNA was extracted from all samples and reverse transcribed into cDNA as template for TCR sequencing. First-strand cDNA was synthesized with SuperScript III using a 2:1 mix of oligo-dT and random hexamers. A synthetic immune receptor repertoire was used to assess amplification bias, and residual bias was removed computationally. The authors processed their data as follows. Raw reads were preprocessed for error removal, and CDR3 was defined according to IMGT conventions as running from the conserved cysteine to phenylalanine. Clonality was calculated as 1 minus Shannon entropy normalized by log2 of the number of productive unique TCRs. Scalp TCRbeta sequences were cross-referenced with sorted blood CD4 and CD8 repertoires so that the CD4 or CD8 identity of scalp clones could be inferred. TCRdb retrieved this table from immuneACCESS and kept in-frame rearrangements only. Not all clones are present; in checked studies, unresolved V genes account for under half, and no reason is known for the remainder. The V and J calls and clone size are taken from that table; D and trimming were inferred from the DNA. The sample has about 150,000 clones on record, 54% of them singletons. The top ten hold 15% of the sample.

The time point label on this specimen signifies: more than 3 weeks on oral tofacitinib. The treatment or condition label for this specimen denotes: oral pan-JAK inhibitor, 5-10 mg twice daily. Lesional scalp punch biopsies and peripheral blood were obtained from alopecia areata patients. PBMCs were isolated by density centrifugation and stained for CD3, CD4 and CD8, and CD4+ and CD8+ T cells were sorted on a FACSAria. This clone was seen more than once but under ten times. Its antigen is not yet known. Base qualities are not provided; no much larger clone lies one nucleotide away. Specimen: CD8+ T cells sorted from blood, collected at week 4, from a patient treated with tofacitinib. The TCR sequence derives from a human donor with alopecia areata. The rearrangement combines TRBV7-9 with TRBJ1-1; a tentative D match to TRBD1 spans 6 bases. The nucleotide sequence reads TGTGCCAGCAGCTCGACAGGGAACACTGAAGCTTTCTTT. Its protein product is CASSSTGNTEAFF.